This T cell receptor beta chain was sequenced for a study of response to subunit inactivated influenza vaccine (dated by TCRdb to 2016 to 2019). Study-wide context: The study used deep quantitative T cell receptor repertoire profiling to track responses to a trivalent subunit inactivated influenza vaccine. The investigation overall reported the following: It was suggested by the authors that each seasonal influenza vaccination may recruit only a limited number of new T cells.

This clonotype was seen just once. Its antigen is currently not known. The sample holds no much larger clone one base away, and base qualities are not on file. Just one read gives weak support. Receptor amplification or capture employed RT-PCR. Instrument used: Illumina HiSeq 2500. TCRdb reran the public reads through fastp at Q25 and MiXCR, keeping productive beta chains. Each CDR3 protein gets just one entry, which takes the most common genes and DNA from the rows behind it. The sample table lists under 200,000 distinct CDR3 sequences, about 11% of them with a count of one. The biggest ten clones account for under 40% of the sample. A distance of 9 bases separates the germline ends of V and J, which lose 0 bases and 4 bases respectively. In the germline V gene, CDR1 corresponds to LGHNA and CDR2 to YSLEER. Spanning cysteine to phenylalanine, the CDR3 consists of 15 amino acids. The DNA shown is the 45-base CDR3, in frame from base 1.

The sequences come from CD8+ T cells sorted from PBMCs, collected around 25 months after vaccination. The V gene is TRBV4-3 and the J gene is TRBJ2-2; confidence is insufficient to name the D gene. This receptor was identified in a man between 50 and 75 years old who received an inactivated influenza vaccine. Donor details come from another sample of the same person, matched by shared clones. The DNA sequence reads TGCGCCAGCAGCCAAGAGACCGGATCCACCGGGGAGCTGTTTTTT. It specifies CASSQETGSTGELFF.